One sample yielded the 10 T cell receptor beta chains listed below, sequenced in a study of blood T cell repertoires in COVID-19. Assay: immunoSEQ multiplex PCR; the TCRdb copy retains only in-frame clones and omits some. The profile shows 130,000 to 150,000 clones, around 83% of them singletons. The sample consisted of PBMCs or T cells enriched from blood (not recorded which). Every receptor here comes from a woman aged 45-65 years who had been exposed to COVID-19.

The V and J genes are TRBV28 and TRBJ1-6; tentative D call: TRBD1 (5 bases). There are 15 residues in the CDR3. Germline V gives CDR1 MDHEN, CDR2 SYDVKM. The V gene lost 2 bases and the J gene lost 6 bases, with 11 bases spanning the gap. CDR3 protein: CASSLPGNGNSPLHF. The CDR3 DNA sequence: TGTGCCAGCAGTTTACCAGGGAACGGTAATTCACCCCTCCACTTT.

This chain connects TRBV9 to TRBJ2-4; D perhaps matches TRBD1 (6 bases). From germline, CDR1 is SGDLS and CDR2 YYNGEE. The CDR3 sequence is 14 residues long. Trimming shortened V by 0 bases and J by 3 bases, and 7 bases separated the two germline ends. The CDR3 DNA reads TGTGCCAGCAGCGTAGCGGACAGCAAAAACATTCAGTACTTC. Amino acids: CASSVADSKNIQYF.

The chain links TRBV25-1 to TRBJ1-1, with D perhaps matching TRBD1 (6 bases). The CDR3 extends over 14 amino acids. V shed 5 bases and J shed 1 base, with 11 bases lying between them. Germline-derived CDR1 and CDR2 are MGHDK and SYGVNS. CDR3 nucleotide sequence: TGTGCCAGCAGTAATCAGGGACAGAACACTGAAGCTTTCTTT. Its protein is CASSNQGQNTEAFF. The complete variable domain, with remaining parts taken from reference TRBV25-1 and TRBJ1-1, reads EADIYQTPRYLVIGTGKKITLECSQTMGHDKMYWYQQDPGMELHLIHYSYGVNSTEKGDLSSESTVSRIRTEHFPLTLESARPSHTSQYLCASSNQGQNTEAFFGQGTRLTVV.

V and J are TRBV6-1 and TRBJ2-3; 15 bases fit TRBD2. The CDR3 is 17 residues long. CDR1 is MNHNS, CDR2 SASEGT, per germline. V trimming: 4 bases; J trimming: 2 bases; junction bases outside the gene matches: 4. The CDR3 coding sequence is TGTGCCAGCAGTGGGACTAGCGGGAGGGCCGCCACAGATACGCAGTATTTT. It specifies CASSGTSGRAATDTQYF.

CDR3 nucleotides: TGTGCCAGCAGCCAAGCCACACGGAGCGGGAGCTTGAATGAGCAGTTCTTC. It is translated as CASSQATRSGSLNEQFF. The V call is TRBV3-1 (or the pseudogene TRBV3-2), the J call TRBJ2-1; 8 bases fit TRBD2. Trimming took 1 base from V and 7 from J; bases not matched to a gene: 12. The CDR3 runs 17 residues. CDR1 LGHDT and CDR2 YNNKEL come from the germline V gene (reference sequence).

J is TRBJ1-4 and V is TRBV4-2; 7 nucleotides align to TRBD1. The CDR3 extends over 15 amino acids. V lost 0 bases, J lost 8 bases, and 6 bases stayed unmatched. CDR1 is LGHNA, CDR2 YNFKEQ, per germline. The chain's CDR3 is CASSQDPRGAEKLFF. In nucleotides, the CDR3 is TGTGCCAGCAGCCAAGATCCCAGGGGGGCCGAAAAACTGTTTTTT.

This clone has only a few counts. The chain couples TRBV4-1 to TRBJ1-2, with 8 bases matching TRBD1. Germline V gene data show CDR1 as MGHRA and CDR2 as YSYEKL. V lost 0 bases to trimming and J lost 3 bases; unmatched junction nucleotides: 6. The CDR3 runs 16 residues. The CDR3 sequence: CASSQDQGTGYYGYTF. CDR3 nucleotide sequence: TGCGCCAGCAGCCAAGATCAGGGGACAGGATACTATGGCTACACCTTC.

This sequence joins TRBV5-1 and TRBJ2-1; 7 bases match TRBD1. Germline V gives CDR1 SGHRS, CDR2 YFSETQ. Trimming cost V 4 bases and J 3 bases; bases outside gene matches: 10. This CDR3 has 16 residues. The CDR3 region has the DNA TGCGCCAGCAGCAAGCAACCGGGACAGCGCTACAATGAGCAGTTCTTC. As protein: CASSKQPGQRYNEQFF.

V and J are TRBV27 and TRBJ1-5; 8 bases align to TRBD1. The CDR3 contains 15 residues. Germline assignment: CDR1 MNHEY and CDR2 SMNVEV (reference sequence). The V and J ends lost 5 bases and 4 bases, in that order; junction bases with no gene match: 7. The CDR3 DNA sequence: TGTGCCAGCAGTCCCGACAGGGGCCGAAATCAGCCCCAGCATTTT. Residues: CASSPDRGRNQPQHF.

This chain connects TRBV3-1 (or the pseudogene TRBV3-2) to TRBJ2-6, with 7 positions matching TRBD2. V dropped 8 bases and J dropped 0; count of bases not matched to a gene: 10. CDR1 and CDR2 (germline): LGHDT, YNNKEL (reference sequence). The CDR3 is 17 residues long. CDR3 in amino acids: CASELRGFYSGANVLTF. CDR3 in DNA: TGTGCCAGCGAACTGCGGGGGTTTTACTCTGGGGCCAACGTCCTGACTTTC.